The sequence of this T cell receptor (beta chain) was determined in a study of shared T cell receptors in the human thymus. The CDR3 is made up of 12 amino acids. V gave up 6 bases and J gave up 3 bases, with 7 bases separating them. In germline, CDR1 is MNHEY, CDR2 SVGAGI. Only in-frame clones appear in the TCRdb table, and some are missing; sequencing was by immunoSEQ multiplex PCR. The sample lists roughly 560,000 clones; 75% to 85% were seen once. Note on this clone: Within the sample, other DNA sequences also encode this same CDR3.

The data also belong to a second study, concerning human thymus T cells. In that study: Corrective cardiac surgery supplied the resected thymus tissue.

The sequence derives from a boy in the first two years of life with a congenital heart defect. What was sequenced was thymocytes. The chain combines TRBV6-5 with TRBJ2-3, with D unclear. CDR3 in amino acids: CASSPRTDTQYF. The CDR3 DNA reads TGTGCCAGCAGCCCCAGGACAGATACGCAGTATTTT.